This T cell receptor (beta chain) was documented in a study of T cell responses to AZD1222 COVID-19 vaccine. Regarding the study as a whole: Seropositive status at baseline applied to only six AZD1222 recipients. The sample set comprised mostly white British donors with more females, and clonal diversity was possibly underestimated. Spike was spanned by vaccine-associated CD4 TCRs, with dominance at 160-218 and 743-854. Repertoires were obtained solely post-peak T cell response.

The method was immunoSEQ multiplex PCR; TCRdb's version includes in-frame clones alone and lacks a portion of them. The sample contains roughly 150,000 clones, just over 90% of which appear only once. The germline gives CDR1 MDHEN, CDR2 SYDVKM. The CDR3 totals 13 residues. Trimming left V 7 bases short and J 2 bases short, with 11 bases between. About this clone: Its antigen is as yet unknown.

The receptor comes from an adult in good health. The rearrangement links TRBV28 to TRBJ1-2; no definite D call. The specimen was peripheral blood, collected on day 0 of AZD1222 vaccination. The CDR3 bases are TGTGCCAGCACCTTGACAACCAACTATGGCTACACCTTC. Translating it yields CASTLTTNYGYTF.